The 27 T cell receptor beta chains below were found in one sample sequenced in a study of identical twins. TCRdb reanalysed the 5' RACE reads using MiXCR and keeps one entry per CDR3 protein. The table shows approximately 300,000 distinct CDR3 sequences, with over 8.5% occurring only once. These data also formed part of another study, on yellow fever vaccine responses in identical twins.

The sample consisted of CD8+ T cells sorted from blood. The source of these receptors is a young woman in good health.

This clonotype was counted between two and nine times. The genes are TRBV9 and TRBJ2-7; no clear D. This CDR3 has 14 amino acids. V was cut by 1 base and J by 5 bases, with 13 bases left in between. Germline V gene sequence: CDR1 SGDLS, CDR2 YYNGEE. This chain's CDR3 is CASSVSLAAHEQYF. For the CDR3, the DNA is TGTGCCAGCAGCGTATCTCTCGCCGCCCACGAGCAGTACTTC.

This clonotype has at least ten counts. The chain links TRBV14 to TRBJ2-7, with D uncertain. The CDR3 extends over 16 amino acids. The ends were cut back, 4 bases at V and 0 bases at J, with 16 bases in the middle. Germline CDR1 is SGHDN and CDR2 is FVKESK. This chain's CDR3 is CASSPKSTVSSYEQYF. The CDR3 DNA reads TGTGCCAGCAGCCCGAAGTCAACAGTTTCCTCCTACGAGCAGTACTTC.

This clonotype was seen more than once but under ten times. CDR3 DNA sequence: TGCGCCAGCGGATTACCGACAGAACTACCCACCTCTGGGGCCAACGTCCTGACTTTC. Its protein product is CASGLPTELPTSGANVLTF. The chain recombines TRBV5-1 with TRBJ2-6; possibly TRBD1 for D (5 bases). Trimming removed 7 bases from V and 0 bases from J, with 23 bases in between. The germline V gene encodes CDR1 SGHRS and CDR2 YFSETQ. CDR3 length: 19 amino acids.

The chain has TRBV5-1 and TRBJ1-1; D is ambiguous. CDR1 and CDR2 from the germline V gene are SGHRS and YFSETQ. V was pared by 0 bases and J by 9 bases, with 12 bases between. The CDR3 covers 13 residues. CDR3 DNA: TGCGCCAGCAGCTTGGAAGAAGACGTCAAAGCTTTCTTT. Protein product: CASSLEEDVKAFF.

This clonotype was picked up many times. CDR3 bases: TGCGCCAGCAGCCCCCAGCTTGGGGAGCGGGGAACTACAATAGGACAGTTCTTC. Protein: CASSPQLGERGTTIGQFF. The V gene is TRBV4-3, the J gene TRBJ2-1; 7 bases match TRBD2. The CDR3 length is 18 residues. V lost 4 bases and J lost 13; bases outside the gene matches: 25. CDR1 LGHNA and CDR2 YSLEER come from the germline V gene.

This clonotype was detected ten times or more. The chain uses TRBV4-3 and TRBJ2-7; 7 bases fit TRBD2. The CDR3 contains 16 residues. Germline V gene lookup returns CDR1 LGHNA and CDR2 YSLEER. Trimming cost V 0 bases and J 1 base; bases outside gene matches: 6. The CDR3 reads CASSQDRAGESYEQYF. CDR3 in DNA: TGCGCCAGCAGCCAAGATCGGGCGGGAGAGTCCTACGAGCAGTACTTC.

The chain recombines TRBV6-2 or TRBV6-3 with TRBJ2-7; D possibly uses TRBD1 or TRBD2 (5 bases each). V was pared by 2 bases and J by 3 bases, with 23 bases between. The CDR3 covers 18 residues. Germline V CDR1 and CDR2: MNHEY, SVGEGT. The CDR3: CASSYLRTGPILYYEQYF. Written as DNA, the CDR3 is TGTGCCAGCAGTTACCTTAGAACGGGGCCGATCCTATACTACGAGCAGTACTTC.

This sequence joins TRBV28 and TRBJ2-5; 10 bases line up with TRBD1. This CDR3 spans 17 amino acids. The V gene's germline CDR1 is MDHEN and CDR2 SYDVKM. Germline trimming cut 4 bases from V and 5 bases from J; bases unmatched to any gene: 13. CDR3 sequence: CASSCLPRDRGCETQYF. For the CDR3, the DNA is TGTGCCAGCAGTTGCTTACCTAGGGACAGGGGCTGTGAGACCCAGTACTTC.

This CDR3 reads CASSPMTSEAYNEQFF. In DNA form, the CDR3 reads TGTGCCAGCAGCCCGATGACTAGCGAGGCCTACAATGAGCAGTTCTTC. The chain combines TRBV11-2 with TRBJ2-1; 8 nucleotides align to TRBD2. Germline assignment: CDR1 SGHAT and CDR2 FQNNGV. The V and J ends lost 5 bases and 2 bases, in that order; junction bases with no gene match: 8. This CDR3 is built from 16 residues.

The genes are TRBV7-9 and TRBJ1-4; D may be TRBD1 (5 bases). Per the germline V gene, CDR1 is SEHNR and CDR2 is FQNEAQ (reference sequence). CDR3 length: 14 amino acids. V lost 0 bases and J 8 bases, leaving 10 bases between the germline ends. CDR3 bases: TGTGCCAGCAGCTTAGCGACGGGGGGGGAAAAACTGTTTTTT. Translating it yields CASSLATGGEKLFF.

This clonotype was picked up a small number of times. For the CDR3, the DNA is TGTGCCAGCAGTAACCTGGGCAATGAGCAGTTCTTC. This encodes CASSNLGNEQFF. The chain combines TRBV6-6 with TRBJ2-1; D gene ambiguous. Germline loops: CDR1 MNHNY, CDR2 SVGAGI (reference sequence). The CDR3 consists of 12 residues. V shed 5 bases and J shed 6 bases, with 8 bases lying between them.

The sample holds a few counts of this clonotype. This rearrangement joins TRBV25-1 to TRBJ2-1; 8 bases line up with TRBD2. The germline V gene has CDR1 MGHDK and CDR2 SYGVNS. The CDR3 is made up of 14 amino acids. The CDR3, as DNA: TGTGGAGCGGAAAGCGGGAGAGGAGTTAATGAGCAGTTCTTC. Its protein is CGAESGRGVNEQFF.

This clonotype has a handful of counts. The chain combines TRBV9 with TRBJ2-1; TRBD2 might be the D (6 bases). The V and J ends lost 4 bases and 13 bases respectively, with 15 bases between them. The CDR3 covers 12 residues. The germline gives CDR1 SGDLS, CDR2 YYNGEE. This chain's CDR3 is CASSSRLEGQFF. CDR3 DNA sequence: TGTGCCAGCAGCTCCCGACTAGAAGGTCAGTTCTTC.

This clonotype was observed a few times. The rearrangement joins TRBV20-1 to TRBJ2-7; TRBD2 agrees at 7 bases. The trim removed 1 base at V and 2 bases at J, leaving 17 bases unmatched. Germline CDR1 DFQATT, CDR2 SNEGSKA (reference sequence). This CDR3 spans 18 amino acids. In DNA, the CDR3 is TGCAGTGCTAGAGCCCCTGGGAGGGGAGGTCTACCCCCCTACGAGCAGTACTTC. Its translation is CSARAPGRGGLPPYEQYF.

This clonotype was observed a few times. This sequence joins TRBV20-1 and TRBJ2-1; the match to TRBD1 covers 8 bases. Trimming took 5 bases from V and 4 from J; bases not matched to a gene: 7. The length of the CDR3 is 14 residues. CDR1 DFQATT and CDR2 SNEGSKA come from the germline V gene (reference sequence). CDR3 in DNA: TGCAGTGCTTACCCGGGACAGGCATACAATGAGCAGTTCTTC. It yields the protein CSAYPGQAYNEQFF.

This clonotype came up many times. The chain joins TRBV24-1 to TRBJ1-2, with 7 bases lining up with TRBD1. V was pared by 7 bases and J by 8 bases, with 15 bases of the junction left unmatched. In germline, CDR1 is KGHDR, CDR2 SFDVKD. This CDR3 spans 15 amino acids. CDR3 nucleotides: TGTGCCACCAGATCACCCGACAGGGAGGCGGAAGGCTACACCTTC. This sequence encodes CATRSPDREAEGYTF.

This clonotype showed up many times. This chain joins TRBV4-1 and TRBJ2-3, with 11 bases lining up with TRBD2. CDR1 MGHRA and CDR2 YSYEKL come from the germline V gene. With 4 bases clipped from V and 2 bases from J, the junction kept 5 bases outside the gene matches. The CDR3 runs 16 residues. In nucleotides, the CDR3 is TGCGCCAGCAGCCGCGTAGCGGGAGGGCCCACAGATACGCAGTATTTT. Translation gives CASSRVAGGPTDTQYF.

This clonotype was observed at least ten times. CDR3 coding DNA: TGTGCCAGCAGTGAACTAGCGGGGGGCCACTACGAGCAGTACTTC. Protein: CASSELAGGHYEQYF. The V call is TRBV6-1, the J call TRBJ2-7; 11 nucleotides line up with TRBD2. The V gene end was trimmed by 2 bases and the J gene end by 3 bases; junction bases not matched to a gene: 3. Looked up from germline, CDR1 is MNHNS and CDR2 is SASEGT. The CDR3 loop spans 15 amino acids.

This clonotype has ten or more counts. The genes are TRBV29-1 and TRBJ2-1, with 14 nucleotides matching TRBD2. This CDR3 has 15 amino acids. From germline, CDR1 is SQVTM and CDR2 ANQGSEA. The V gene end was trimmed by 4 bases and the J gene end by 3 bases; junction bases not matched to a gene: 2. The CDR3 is CSVAGLAGGYNEQFF. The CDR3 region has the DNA TGCAGCGTTGCCGGACTAGCGGGAGGCTACAATGAGCAGTTCTTC.

The CDR3 is CASSYRWGEVPGELFF. The CDR3 DNA reads as TGTGCCAGCAGTTACCGTTGGGGGGAGGTGCCCGGGGAGCTGTTTTTT. The genes are TRBV6-5 and TRBJ2-2, with D perhaps TRBD2 (6 bases). Per the germline V gene, CDR1 is MNHEY and CDR2 is SVGAGI. With 2 bases removed from V and 6 bases from J, the gap between germline ends came to 16 bases. This CDR3 has 16 amino acids.

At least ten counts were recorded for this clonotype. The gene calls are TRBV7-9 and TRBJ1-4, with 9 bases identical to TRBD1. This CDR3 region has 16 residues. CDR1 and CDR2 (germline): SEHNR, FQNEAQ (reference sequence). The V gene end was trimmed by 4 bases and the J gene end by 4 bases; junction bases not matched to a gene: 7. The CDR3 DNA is TGTGCCAGCAGCTCCAACAGGGGGCACGATAATGAAAAACTGTTTTTT. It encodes CASSSNRGHDNEKLFF.

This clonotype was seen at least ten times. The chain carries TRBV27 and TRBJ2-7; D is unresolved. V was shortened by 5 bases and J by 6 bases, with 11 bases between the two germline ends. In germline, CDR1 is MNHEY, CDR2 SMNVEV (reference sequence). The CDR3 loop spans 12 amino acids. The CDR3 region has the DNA TGTGCCAGCAGTCCTTTGAGAGGCGAGCAGTACTTC. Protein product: CASSPLRGEQYF.

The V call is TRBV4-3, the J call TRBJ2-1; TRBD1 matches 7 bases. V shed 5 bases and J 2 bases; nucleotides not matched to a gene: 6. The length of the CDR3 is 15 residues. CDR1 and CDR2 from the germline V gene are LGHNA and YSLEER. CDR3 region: CASSLDRVPYNEQFF. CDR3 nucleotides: TGCGCCAGCAGCTTAGACAGGGTGCCCTACAATGAGCAGTTCTTC.

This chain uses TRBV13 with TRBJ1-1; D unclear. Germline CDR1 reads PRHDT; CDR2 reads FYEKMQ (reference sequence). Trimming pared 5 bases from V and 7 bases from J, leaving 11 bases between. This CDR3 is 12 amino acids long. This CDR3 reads CASSPRGNEAFF. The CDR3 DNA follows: TGTGCCAGCAGCCCTAGAGGGAATGAAGCTTTCTTT.

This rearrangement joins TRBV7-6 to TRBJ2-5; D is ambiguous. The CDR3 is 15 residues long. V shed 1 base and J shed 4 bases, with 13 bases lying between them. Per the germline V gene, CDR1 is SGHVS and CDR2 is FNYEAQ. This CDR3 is CASSLEVGYGETQYF. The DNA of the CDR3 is TGTGCCAGCAGCTTAGAAGTGGGGTACGGAGAGACCCAGTACTTC.

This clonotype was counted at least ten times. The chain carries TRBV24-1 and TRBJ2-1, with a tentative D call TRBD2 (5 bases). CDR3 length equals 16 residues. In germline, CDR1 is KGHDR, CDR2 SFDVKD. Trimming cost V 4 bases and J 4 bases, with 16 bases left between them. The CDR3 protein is CATSEGFSGGYNEQFF. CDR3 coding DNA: TGTGCCACCAGTGAAGGCTTCAGCGGTGGGTACAATGAGCAGTTCTTC.

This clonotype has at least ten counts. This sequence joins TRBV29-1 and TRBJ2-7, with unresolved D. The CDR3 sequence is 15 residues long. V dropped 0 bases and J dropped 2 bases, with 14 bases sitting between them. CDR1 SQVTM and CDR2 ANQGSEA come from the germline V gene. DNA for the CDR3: TGCAGCGTTGAAGACTCGAGGACGGGTACCTACGAGCAGTACTTC. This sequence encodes CSVEDSRTGTYEQYF.